This TCR beta chain is drawn from a study of T cells in Graves' hyperthyroidism and ophthalmopathy. RNA transcripts were the template for amplifying TCR beta CDR3 regions. Researchers ran a first-round RT-PCR on the TCR CDR3 using the HTBI primer set. From the multiplex PCR reads, TCRdb called clonotypes with MiXCR, one entry per CDR3 protein. The data show hundreds of thousands of distinct CDR3 sequences, with roughly 14% seen just once and around 4.5% held by the top ten. Germline lookup yields CDR1 SQVTM and CDR2 ANQGSEA. Trimming cost V 3 bases and J 8 bases, with 13 bases left between them. The CDR3 contains 12 residues. This clonotype was observed many times.

Sequencing was performed on blood. This chain uses TRBV29-1 with TRBJ1-2, with D unclear. This TCR was sampled from a woman aged 40-49 years with Graves' ophthalmopathy. The CDR3 DNA sequence: TGCAGCGTTGAGTCTCCCTTTGGGGGCTACACCTTC. It codes for CSVESPFGGYTF.